This record concerns one T cell receptor beta chain sequence. Its specificity is unknown. Nested amplification of TCRalpha and TCRbeta cDNA involved two PCRs of around 16 and 10 cycles. TCRdb reprocessed the 5' RACE reads and stores each CDR3 protein as one record, lacking DNA. The sample totals 420,000 or so distinct CDR3 sequences. The entry originates in a study of monozygotic twins with inflammatory bowel disease. Study findings and constraints: By inverse Simpson index, TCRbeta diversity was lower in IBD patients than in healthy co-twins. Patient-specific immunosuppressive treatments may have made repertoires more variable.

This CDR3 comprises 14 residues. Looked up from germline, CDR1 is SGHRS and CDR2 is YFSETQ. This TCR was recovered from a human donor with ulcerative colitis or Crohn's disease, or a healthy co-twin of an affected twin (not recorded which). The chain recombines TRBV5-1 with TRBJ2-1; TCRdb outputs TRBD1, but without DNA this stays unchecked. Sequencing was done on a sample of blood. The CDR3 region is CASSPRASLNEQFF. Supplemented by reference TRBV5-1 and TRBJ2-1, the full variable domain reads KAGVTQTPRYLIKTRGQQVTLSCSPISGHRSVSWYQQTPGQGLQFLFEYFSETQRNKGNFPGRFSGRQFSNSRSEMNVSTLELGDSALYLCASSPRASLNEQFFGPGTRLTVL.